This T cell receptor beta chain is drawn from a study of CD8 T cells in Susac syndrome. Germline V gene lookup returns CDR1 SGHRS and CDR2 YFSETQ. This CDR3 comprises 14 residues. Trimming pared 0 bases from V and 0 bases from J, leaving 4 bases between. About 0.45 to 1 ug RNA was reverse transcribed with random hexamers. Coverage of TCR beta CDR3 amplification by immunoSEQ multiplex PCR extended to 54 Vbeta and 13 Jbeta. Via MiXCR, TCRdb re-called the immunoSEQ multiplex PCR reads, giving one row per CDR3 protein. The sample consists of more than 90,000 distinct CDR3 sequences, 93% of them appearing once.

V gene TRBV5-1 combines with J gene TRBJ2-1; no clear D gene. Sequenced material: CD4+ T cells from PBMCs. The sequence came from a human donor with multiple sclerosis. The CDR3 region has the DNA TGCGCCAGCAGCTTGGTTCCCTCCTACAATGAGCAGTTCTTC. Protein: CASSLVPSYNEQFF.